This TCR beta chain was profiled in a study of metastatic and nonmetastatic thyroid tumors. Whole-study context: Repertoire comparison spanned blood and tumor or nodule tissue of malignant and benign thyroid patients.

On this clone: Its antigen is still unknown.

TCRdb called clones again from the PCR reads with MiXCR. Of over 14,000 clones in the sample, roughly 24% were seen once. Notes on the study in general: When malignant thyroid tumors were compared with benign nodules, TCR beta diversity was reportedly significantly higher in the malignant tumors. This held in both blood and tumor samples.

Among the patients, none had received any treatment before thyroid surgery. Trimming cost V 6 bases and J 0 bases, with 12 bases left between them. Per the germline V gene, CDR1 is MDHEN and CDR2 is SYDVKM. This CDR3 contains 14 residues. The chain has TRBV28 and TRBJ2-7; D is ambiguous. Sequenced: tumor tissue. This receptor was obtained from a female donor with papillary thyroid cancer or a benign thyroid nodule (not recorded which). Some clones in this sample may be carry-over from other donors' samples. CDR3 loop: CASRPLYPSYEQYF. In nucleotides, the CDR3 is TGTGCCAGCAGGCCTTTGTACCCCTCCTACGAGCAGTACTTC.